A selection of T cell receptor beta chains follows, all from one sample in a study of monozygotic twins with inflammatory bowel disease. TCRdb reprocessed the 5' RACE reads, keeping one entry per CDR3 protein, no DNA. This sample's table has some 300,000 distinct CDR3 sequences. Material for sequencing was blood. These TCRs come from a human donor with ulcerative colitis or Crohn's disease, or a healthy co-twin of an affected twin (not recorded which). Each CDR3 is given with its conserved first and last residue. Some rows have no size entry. The others give once, few or many, or a class for an expanded clone.

J gene,clone size,V gene,CDR3 protein
TRBJ2-7,.,TRBV4-1,CASSQLGAPGEQYF
TRBJ1-6,.,TRBV20-1,CSALEQFANSPLHF
TRBJ2-7,.,TRBV12-3/TRBV12-4,CASSRGQGNREQYF
TRBJ2-7,.,TRBV28,CASSSTRTGTYEQYF
TRBJ1-2,.,TRBV28,CAIMTPNYGYTF
TRBJ2-6,.,TRBV24-1,CATSDFRGSGANVLTF
TRBJ2-3,medium-sized,TRBV4-3,CASSQSLITDTQYF
TRBJ2-3,.,TRBV9,CASSVGGASTDTQYF
TRBJ2-5,.,TRBV5-4,CASSLFLSGQETQYF
TRBJ1-5,.,TRBV29-1,CSVVTGGGNQPQHF
TRBJ2-1,.,TRBV5-4,CASSLGGISSYNEQFF